This T cell receptor beta chain was identified during a study of blood T cells in healthy people across ages. On the study more broadly: Capture via template switching afforded approximately one barcoded beta molecule per two T cells. Points from the study as a whole: A greater number of naive CD4+ cells and higher diversity distinguished long-lived donors from aged donors.

Alongside a J-beta primer mix, a sample-barcoded 5' primer served in a second PCR lasting 7 to 11 cycles. TCRdb re-derived calls from the 5' RACE reads in MiXCR, one entry per CDR3 protein. The sample yields about a million distinct CDR3 sequences, roughly 51% seen once. The CDR3 covers 11 residues. Trimming took 8 bases from V and 6 from J; bases not matched to a gene: 4. Germline assignment: CDR1 ENHRY and CDR2 SYGVKD. This clonotype has at least ten counts. Its antigen is unidentified. Material for sequencing was blood. This sequence joins TRBV10-3 and TRBJ2-7; 7 bases map to TRBD2. The sequence was collected from a woman aged 55-69 years in good health. The CDR3 region has the DNA TGTGCCATCGGGACTATAACCGAGCAGTACTTC. Protein: CAIGTITEQYF.